A selection of T cell receptor beta chains follows, all from one sample in a study of blood T cell repertoires in COVID-19. The data were produced by immunoSEQ multiplex PCR, yet TCRdb's version contains in-frame clones alone and is incomplete. The sample lists 60,000 to 80,000 clones; around 84% were seen once. Specimen: peripheral blood. These receptor sequences come from a man between 65 and 79 years old with acute or convalescent COVID-19. The CDR3 runs from the conserved cysteine through the conserved F or W. Not all rows give a size; the values are once, few, many and, for expanded clones, a class.

J gene	clone size	CDR3 length	V gene	CDR3 protein
TRBJ1-2	few	15	TRBV19	CASRNTALFSYGYTF
TRBJ2-3	-	14	TRBV5-4	CASGRVPSTDTQYF
TRBJ2-7	-	14	TRBV10-2	CASRPGTGVYEQYF
TRBJ2-7	few	13	TRBV24-1	CATSATGGYEQYF
TRBJ2-1	-	16	TRBV5-1	CASSGTLAGAYNEQFF
TRBJ1-1	few	13	TRBV19	CASTGRVNTEAFF
TRBJ2-3	-	13	TRBV20-1	CSASLAGAHTQYF
TRBJ2-1	-	15	TRBV5-4	CASSLGGQVNNEQFF
TRBJ1-4	-	14	TRBV6-5	CATKRGSRDEKLFF
TRBJ2-2	-	17	TRBV5-6	CASSLGLAGRNTGELFF
TRBJ2-7	-	13	TRBV29-1	CSVEDSGGYEQYF
TRBJ1-2	-	14	TRBV15	CATSKGQGKDGYTF